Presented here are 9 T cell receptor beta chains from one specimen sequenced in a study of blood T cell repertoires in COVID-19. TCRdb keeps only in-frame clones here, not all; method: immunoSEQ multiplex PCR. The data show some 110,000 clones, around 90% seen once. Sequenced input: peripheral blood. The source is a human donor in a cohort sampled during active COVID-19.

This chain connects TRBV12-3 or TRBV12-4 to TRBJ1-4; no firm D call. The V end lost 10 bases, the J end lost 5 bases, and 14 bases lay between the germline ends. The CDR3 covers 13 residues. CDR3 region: CATSGMTNEKLFF. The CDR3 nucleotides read TGTGCCACCTCCGGGATGACAAATGAAAAACTGTTTTTT.

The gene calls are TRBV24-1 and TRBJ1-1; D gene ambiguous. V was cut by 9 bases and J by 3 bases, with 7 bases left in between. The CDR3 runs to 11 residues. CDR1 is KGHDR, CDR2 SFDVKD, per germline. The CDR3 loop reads CATRRDTEAFF. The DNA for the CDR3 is TGTGCCACCCGGAGGGACACTGAAGCTTTCTTT.

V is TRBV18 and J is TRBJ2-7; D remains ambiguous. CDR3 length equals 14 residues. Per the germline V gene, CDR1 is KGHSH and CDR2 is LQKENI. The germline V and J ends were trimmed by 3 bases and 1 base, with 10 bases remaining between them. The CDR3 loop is CASSPPRKSYEQYF. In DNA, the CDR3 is TGTGCCAGCTCACCCCCTAGAAAATCCTACGAGCAGTACTTC. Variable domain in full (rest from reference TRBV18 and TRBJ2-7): NAGVMQNPRHLVRRRGQEARLRCSPMKGHSHVYWYRQLPEEGLKFMVYLQKENIIDESGMPKERFSAEFPKEGPSILRIQQVVRGDSAAYFCASSPPRKSYEQYFGPGTRLTVT.

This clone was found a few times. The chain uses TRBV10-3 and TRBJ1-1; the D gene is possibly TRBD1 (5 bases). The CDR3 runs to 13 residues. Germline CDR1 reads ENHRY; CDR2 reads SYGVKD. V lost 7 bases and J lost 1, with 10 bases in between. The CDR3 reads CAIKGHRNTEAFF. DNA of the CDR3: TGTGCCATCAAAGGACATAGGAACACTGAAGCTTTCTTT.

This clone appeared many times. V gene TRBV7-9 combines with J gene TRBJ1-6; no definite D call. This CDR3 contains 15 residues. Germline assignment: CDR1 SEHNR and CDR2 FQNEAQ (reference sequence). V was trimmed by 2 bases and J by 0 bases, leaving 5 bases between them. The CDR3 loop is CASSLWSSYNSPLHF. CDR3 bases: TGTGCCAGCAGCTTATGGAGCTCCTATAATTCACCCCTCCACTTT.

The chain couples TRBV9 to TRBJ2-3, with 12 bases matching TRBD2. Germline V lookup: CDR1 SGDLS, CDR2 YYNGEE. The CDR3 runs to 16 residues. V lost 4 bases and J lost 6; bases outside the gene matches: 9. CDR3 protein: CASSPSGLAGQDTQYF. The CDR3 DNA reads TGTGCCAGCAGCCCTTCGGGACTAGCGGGTCAGGATACGCAGTATTTT.

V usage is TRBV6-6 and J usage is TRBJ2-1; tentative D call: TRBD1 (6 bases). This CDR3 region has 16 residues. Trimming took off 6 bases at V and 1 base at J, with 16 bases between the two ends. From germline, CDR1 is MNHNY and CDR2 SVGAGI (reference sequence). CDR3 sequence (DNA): TGTGCCAGCAGCCAAAACAGGGAAGGGTCCTACAATGAGCAGTTCTTC. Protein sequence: CASSQNREGSYNEQFF.

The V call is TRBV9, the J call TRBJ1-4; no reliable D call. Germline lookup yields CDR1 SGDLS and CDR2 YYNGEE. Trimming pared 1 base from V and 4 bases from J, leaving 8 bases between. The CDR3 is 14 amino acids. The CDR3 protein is CASSVNQVNEKLFF. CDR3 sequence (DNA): TGTGCCAGCAGCGTAAACCAGGTTAATGAAAAACTGTTTTTT.

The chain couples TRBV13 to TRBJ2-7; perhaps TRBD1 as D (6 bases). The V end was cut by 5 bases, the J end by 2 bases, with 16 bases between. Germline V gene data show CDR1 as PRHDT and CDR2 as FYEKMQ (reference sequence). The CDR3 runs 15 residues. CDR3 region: CASSTLGTPTYEQYF. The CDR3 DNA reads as TGTGCCAGCAGCACTCTCGGGACACCGACCTACGAGCAGTACTTC.